The entry that follows covers one TCR beta chain sequence. At one of its ends the junction is not consistent with the germline gene, which may arise from a read error. This sample is drawn from a study of tumor and adjacent non-tumor tissue in lung cancer. TCRbeta libraries were built with three rounds of nested PCR, modified from ARM-PCR. MiXCR, applied by TCRdb to the multiplex PCR reads, yields one record per CDR3 protein. The sample lists some 100,000 distinct CDR3 sequences; roughly two thirds were seen once. Per the germline V gene, CDR1 is LGHNT and CDR2 is FRNRAP. The CDR3 totals 16 residues. The template was RNA from unsorted bulk tissue. Distant lung tissue was collected more than 3 cm away from the tumor edge.

This TCR derives from a man aged 25 to 40 with non-small cell lung cancer. The rearrangement uses TRBV12-5 and TRBJ2-1, with D possibly being TRBD1 (6 bases). Source material: distant non-tumor lung tissue. The CDR3 DNA reads as TGTGCTAGTGATTTGGTACTAGGGGGACCCCTCAATGAGCAGTTCTTC. Protein product: CASDLVLGGPLNEQFF. The entire variable domain, with the rest obtained from reference TRBV12-5 and TRBJ2-1, is as follows: DARVTQTPRHKVTEMGQEVTMRCQPILGHNTVFWYRQTMMQGLELLAYFRNRAPLDDSGMPKDRFSAEMPDATLATLKIQPSEPRDSAVYFCASDLVLGGPLNEQFFGPGTRLTVL.